This entry concerns a single T cell receptor beta chain. V gave up 5 bases and J gave up 7 bases, with 11 bases separating them. Germline CDR1 MDHEN, CDR2 SYDVKM. CDR3 length: 13 amino acids. The table came from immunoSEQ multiplex PCR; TCRdb's copy has only in-frame clones and leaves some out. The sample lists around 35,000 clones; approximately 89% were seen once. The data were obtained in a study of T cells in localized non-small cell lung cancer. The rearrangement uses TRBV28 and TRBJ1-4; D not resolved. Sequencing used peripheral blood mononuclear cells, obtained before any cancer treatment. The sequence was collected from an older female donor with stage II lung adenocarcinoma. The CDR3 DNA reads TGTGCCAGCAGTGTCCGAGAGGGTGAAAAACTGTTTTTT. Amino acid sequence: CASSVREGEKLFF.